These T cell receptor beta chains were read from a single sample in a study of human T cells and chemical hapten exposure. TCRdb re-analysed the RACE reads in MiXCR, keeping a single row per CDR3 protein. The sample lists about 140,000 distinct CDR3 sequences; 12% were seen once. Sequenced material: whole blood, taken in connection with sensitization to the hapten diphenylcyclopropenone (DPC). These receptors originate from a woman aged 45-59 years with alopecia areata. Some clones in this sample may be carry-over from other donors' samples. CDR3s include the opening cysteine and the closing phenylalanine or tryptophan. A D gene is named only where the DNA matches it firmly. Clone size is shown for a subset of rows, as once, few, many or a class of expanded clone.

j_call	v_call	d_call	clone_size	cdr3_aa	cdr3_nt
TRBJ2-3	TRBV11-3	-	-	CASSLEANTDTQYF	TGTGCCAGCAGCTTGGAAGCGAACACAGATACGCAGTATTTT
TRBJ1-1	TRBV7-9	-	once	CASSSHLSPTPARTEVFF	TGTGCCAGCAGCTCCCACCTCTCCCCCACGCCAGCACGGACTGAAGTTTTCTTT
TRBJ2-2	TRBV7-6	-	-	CASSLAVLGNTGELFF	TGTGCCAGCAGCTTAGCGGTCCTAGGAAACACCGGGGAGCTGTTTTTT
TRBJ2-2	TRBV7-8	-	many	CASSLRGSGTGELFF	TGTGCCAGCAGCCTGAGGGGTAGTGGCACCGGGGAGCTGTTTTTT
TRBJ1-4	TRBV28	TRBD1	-	CASTRGQGHEKLFF	TGTGCCAGCACAAGGGGACAGGGCCATGAAAAACTGTTTTTT
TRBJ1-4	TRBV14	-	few	CASSQERGLKLFF	TGTGCCAGCAGCCAAGAAAGAGGGTTGAAACTGTTTTTT
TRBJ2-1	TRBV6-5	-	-	CASTNLVYNEQFF	TGTGCCAGCACTAATCTTGTGTACAATGAGCAGTTCTTC
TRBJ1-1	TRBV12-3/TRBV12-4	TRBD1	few	CASSARGRFTEAFF	TGTGCCAGCAGCGCCAGGGGGCGCTTCACTGAAGCTTTCTTT
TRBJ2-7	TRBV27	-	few	CASSFRQLYEQYF	TGTGCCAGCAGTTTCCGACAGCTCTACGAGCAGTACTTC
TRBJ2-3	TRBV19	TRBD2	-	CASTQNSGSEDTQYF	TGTGCCAGTACCCAGAATAGCGGGAGTGAAGATACGCAGTATTTT
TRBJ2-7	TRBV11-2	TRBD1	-	CASSSDRVSYEQYF	TGTGCCAGCAGCTCGGACAGGGTCTCCTACGAGCAGTACTTC
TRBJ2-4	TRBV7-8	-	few	CASSPGSLRDIQYF	TGTGCCAGCAGCCCTGGCTCCTTAAGGGACATTCAGTACTTC
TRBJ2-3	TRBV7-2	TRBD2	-	CASSLGGGSNTQYF	TGTGCCAGCAGCTTAGGCGGGGGATCGAATACGCAGTATTTT
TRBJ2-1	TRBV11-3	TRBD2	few	CASSGASGSSYNEQFF	TGTGCCAGCAGCGGGGCTAGCGGGAGCTCCTACAATGAGCAGTTCTTC
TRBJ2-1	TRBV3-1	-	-	CASSQRSPYNEQFF	TGTGCCAGCAGCCAACGATCCCCCTACAATGAGCAGTTCTTC
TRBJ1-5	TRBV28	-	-	CASSSRGHAEPQHF	TGTGCCAGCAGTTCGAGGGGCCATGCAGAGCCCCAGCATTTT
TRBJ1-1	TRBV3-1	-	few	CASSRGGWSEAFF	TGTGCCAGCAGCCGGGGGGGTTGGAGTGAAGCTTTCTTT
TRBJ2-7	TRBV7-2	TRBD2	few	CASSSGLAASLEYF	TGTGCCAGCAGCTCGGGACTAGCGGCCTCCTTGGAGTACTTC
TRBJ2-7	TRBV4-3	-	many	CASSQAQGYEQYF	TGCGCCAGCAGCCAAGCCCAGGGCTACGAGCAGTACTTC
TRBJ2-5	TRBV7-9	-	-	CASHRLGIQETQYF	TGTGCCAGCCACCGGTTGGGAATACAAGAGACCCAGTACTTC
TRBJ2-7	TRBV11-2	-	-	CASSSKSLYEQYF	TGTGCCAGCAGCTCGAAAAGTCTCTACGAGCAGTACTTC
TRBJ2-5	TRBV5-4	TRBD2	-	CASSPSGRIETQYF	TGTGCCAGCAGCCCTAGCGGGAGGATAGAGACCCAGTACTTC
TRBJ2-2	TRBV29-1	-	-	CSVLGARTGELFF	TGCAGCGTTTTGGGGGCGCGGACCGGGGAGCTGTTTTTT
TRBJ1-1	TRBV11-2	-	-	CASSQDWNTEAFF	TGTGCCAGCAGCCAGGACTGGAACACTGAAGCTTTCTTT
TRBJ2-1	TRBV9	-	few	CASSVGSLAAFYGEQFF	TGTGCCAGCAGCGTAGGTTCGCTAGCAGCCTTTTACGGTGAGCAGTTCTTC
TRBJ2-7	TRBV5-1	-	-	CASSSHVGVEQYF	TGCGCCAGCAGCTCCCACGTAGGTGTCGAGCAGTACTTC
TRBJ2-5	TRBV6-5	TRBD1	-	CASSYLGTGDQETQYF	TGTGCCAGCAGTTACCTAGGGACAGGAGACCAAGAGACCCAGTACTTC